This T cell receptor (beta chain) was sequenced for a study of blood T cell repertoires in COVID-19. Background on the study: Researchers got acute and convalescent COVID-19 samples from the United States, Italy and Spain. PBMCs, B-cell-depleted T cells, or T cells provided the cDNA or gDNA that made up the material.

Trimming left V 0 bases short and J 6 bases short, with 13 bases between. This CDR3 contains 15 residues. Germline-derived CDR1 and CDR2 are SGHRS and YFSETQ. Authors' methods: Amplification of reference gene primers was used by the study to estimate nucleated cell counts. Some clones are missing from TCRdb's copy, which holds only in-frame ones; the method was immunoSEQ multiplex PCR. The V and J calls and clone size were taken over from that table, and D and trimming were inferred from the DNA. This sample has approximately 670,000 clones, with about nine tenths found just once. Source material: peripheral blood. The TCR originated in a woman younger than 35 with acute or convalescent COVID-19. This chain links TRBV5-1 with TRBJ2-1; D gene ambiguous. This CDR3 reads CASSLVRLRSNEQFF. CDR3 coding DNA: TGCGCCAGCAGCTTGGTTAGACTGCGGTCCAATGAGCAGTTCTTC.